What follows are 19 T cell receptor beta chains derived from one specimen sequenced in a study of cytomegalovirus exposure and HLA in healthy donors (dated by TCRdb to about 2017). Preparation of the library involved the immunoSEQ multiplex PCR assay. The source is immuneACCESS, and TCRdb retained only in-frame sequences with V and J called. Part of the clones is not carried over; for the studies checked, unresolved V genes explain less than half of this, and the remainder is unexplained. The sample profile shows 140,000 or so clones; approximately 86% of them were found once. The top ten constitute 3.5% to 5.5% of the sample. The source material was PBMCs. All receptors come from a man younger than 35 in good health and CMV-seropositive.

The count of this clone is one. CDR3 nucleotides: TGTGCCACCAGCAGAGTTGAGGGGGCGAGACTCGCTAACTATGGCTACACCTTC. Protein product: CATSRVEGARLANYGYTF. The chain has TRBV15 and TRBJ1-2; 7 bases are a match to TRBD1. V gave up 1 base and J gave up 0 bases; unmatched junction bases: 11. This CDR3 comprises 18 residues. Germline CDR1 and CDR2: LNHNV and YYDKDF (reference sequence).

This chain uses TRBV4-1 with TRBJ2-5; tentatively, D is TRBD1 (6 bases). The CDR3 length is 19 residues. V lost 1 base and J 2 bases, leaving 23 bases between the germline ends. CDR1 MGHRA and CDR2 YSYEKL come from the germline V gene. CDR3 in amino acids: CASSQAPGSRGDLQETQYF. In nucleotides, the CDR3 is TGCGCCAGCAGCCAAGCGCCGGGGTCCAGGGGCGACTTACAAGAGACCCAGTACTTC.

The CDR3 here is CASSERGGKDTQYF. For the CDR3, the DNA is TGTGCCAGCAGTGAAAGGGGCGGTAAGGATACCCAGTACTTC. This chain connects TRBV6-1 to TRBJ2-5, with D possibly TRBD1 on 5 matching bases. Germline CDR1 is MNHNS and CDR2 is SASEGT. CDR3 length equals 14 residues. With 2 bases removed from V and 8 bases from J, the gap between germline ends came to 15 bases.

The chain uses TRBV5-4 and TRBJ2-4, with 8 bases aligning to TRBD1. The V segment lost 0 bases and the J segment 8 bases; nucleotides outside the gene matches: 7. CDR3 length: 15 residues. From germline, CDR1 is SGHNT and CDR2 YYREEE (reference sequence). CDR3 loop: CASSLGGTGGDIQYF. The CDR3 DNA sequence: TGTGCCAGCAGCTTGGGAGGGACAGGAGGGGACATTCAGTACTTC.

The chain links TRBV19 to TRBJ2-1, with 9 bases matching TRBD2. V lost 4 bases to trimming and J lost 7 bases; unmatched junction nucleotides: 11. The germline gives CDR1 LNHDA, CDR2 SQIVND (reference sequence). This CDR3 spans 16 amino acids. The CDR3 region is CASSTPGLAVRNEQFF. CDR3 in DNA: TGTGCCAGTAGTACCCCGGGACTAGCTGTGAGGAATGAGCAGTTCTTC. Full variable domain (missing parts from reference TRBV19 and TRBJ2-1): DGGITQSPKYLFRKEGQNVTLSCEQNLNHDAMYWYRQDPGQGLRLIYYSQIVNDFQKGDIAEGYSVSREKKESFPLTVTSAQKNPTAFYLCASSTPGLAVRNEQFFGPGTRLTVL.

V is TRBV27 and J is TRBJ2-1, with 9 bases aligning to TRBD2. Looked up from germline, CDR1 is MNHEY and CDR2 is SMNVEV (reference sequence). The CDR3 spans 12 residues. Trimming cost V 4 bases and J 11 bases; bases outside gene matches: 3. CDR3 nucleotides: TGTGCCAGCAGTTCGGCGGGGGGGCAGCAGTTCTTC. Its protein is CASSSAGGQQFF.

The DNA for the CDR3 is TGCGCCAGCAGCTTGGCTTTGACAGCCCAAGAGACCCAGTACTTC. It encodes CASSLALTAQETQYF. V gene TRBV5-1 combines with J gene TRBJ2-5; D perhaps matches TRBD1 (5 bases). Per the germline V gene, CDR1 is SGHRS and CDR2 is YFSETQ. The V gene lost 0 bases and the J gene lost 1 base, with 10 bases spanning the gap. This CDR3 comprises 15 residues.

The chain couples TRBV18 to TRBJ2-5, with a weak D call TRBD1 (6 bases). V dropped 7 bases and J dropped 3 bases, with 12 bases sitting between them. The CDR3 contains 13 residues. CDR1 and CDR2 (germline): KGHSH, LQKENI. CDR3 in amino acids: CASLRDIKETQYF. The CDR3 DNA sequence: TGTGCCAGCTTACGGGACATCAAAGAGACCCAGTACTTC.

The chain is built from TRBV6-5 and TRBJ2-3; D perhaps matches TRBD1 (5 bases). The CDR3 length is 12 residues. The V end lost 6 bases, the J end lost 4 bases, and 8 bases lay between the germline ends. Germline V lookup: CDR1 MNHEY, CDR2 SVGAGI. CDR3 protein: CASRGDADTQYF. The DNA for the CDR3 is TGTGCCAGCAGAGGGGATGCAGATACGCAGTATTTT.

The chain carries TRBV5-6 and TRBJ1-1; D is undetermined. The CDR3 sequence is 13 residues long. The germline gives CDR1 SGHDT, CDR2 YYEEEE. Trimming removed 2 bases from V and 3 bases from J, with 8 bases in between. The CDR3 reads CASSFAGDTEAFF. The CDR3 DNA sequence: TGTGCCAGCAGCTTTGCGGGTGACACTGAAGCTTTCTTT.

The chain carries TRBV6-1 and TRBJ1-1; maybe TRBD1 (5 bases). CDR1 MNHNS and CDR2 SASEGT come from the germline V gene. The V end lost 4 bases, the J end lost 9 bases, and 9 bases lay between the germline ends. This CDR3 comprises 11 residues. CDR3 DNA sequence: TGTGCCAGCAGTGCAGGGTACCAAGCTTTCTTT. Amino acid sequence: CASSAGYQAFF.

The V call is TRBV5-4, the J call TRBJ2-7, with no clear D. The germline CDR1 and CDR2 sequences are SGHNT and YYREEE (reference sequence). CDR3 length equals 13 residues. The V end was cut by 4 bases, the J end by 0 bases, with 8 bases between. CDR3 in DNA: TGTGCCAGCAGCCTATCCCTCTCCTACGAGCAGTACTTC. Residues: CASSLSLSYEQYF.

The chain couples TRBV12-5 to TRBJ1-2, with D unclear. Per the germline V gene, CDR1 is LGHNT and CDR2 is FRNRAP. Trimming took off 0 bases at V and 9 bases at J, with 8 bases between the two ends. The length of the CDR3 is 12 residues. CDR3: CASGLVQLSYTF. The CDR3 DNA is TGTGCTAGTGGTTTGGTACAGTTAAGCTACACCTTC.

This rearrangement joins TRBV5-1 to TRBJ2-3, with D possibly matching TRBD2 (7 bases). In germline, CDR1 is SGHRS, CDR2 YFSETQ. V lost 5 bases, J lost 5 bases, and 24 bases lay in between. The CDR3 totals 17 residues. The CDR3: CASSRRLTGGFRDTQYF. The CDR3 bases are TGCGCCAGCAGTCGGAGGCTAACGGGGGGCTTCAGAGATACGCAGTATTTT.

This clone came up once. The chain couples TRBV7-6 to TRBJ2-1; 7 bases fit TRBD2. From germline, CDR1 is SGHVS and CDR2 FNYEAQ. The CDR3 runs 14 residues. V shed 8 bases and J 9 bases; nucleotides not matched to a gene: 13. As DNA, the CDR3 is TGTGCCAGCTCAGCTTATGCGGGGGTCAGTGAGCAGTTCTTC. This gives the protein CASSAYAGVSEQFF.

V gene TRBV7-9 combines with J gene TRBJ1-6, with D perhaps matching TRBD1 (6 bases). The CDR3 covers 16 residues. V lost 3 bases to trimming and J lost 7 bases, with 16 bases between them. Germline V gene lookup returns CDR1 SEHNR and CDR2 FQNEAQ (reference sequence). This CDR3 reads CASSFNRASVNSPLHF. CDR3 DNA: TGTGCCAGCAGCTTCAACAGGGCTTCGGTGAATTCACCCCTCCACTTT.

This clone was detected only once. The V and J genes are TRBV6-1 and TRBJ1-2; D possibly corresponds to TRBD1 (6 bases). The CDR3 is 17 residues long. V was trimmed by 2 bases and J by 2 bases, leaving 18 bases between them. CDR1 and CDR2 (germline): MNHNS, SASEGT. The CDR3 is CASSEIRLGATNYGYTF. The CDR3 DNA sequence: TGTGCCAGCAGTGAAATAAGGCTGGGGGCAACGAACTATGGCTACACCTTC.

The CDR3 nucleotides are TGTGCCAGCAGTTTAACAGTGAACACTGAAGCTTTCTTT. The encoded protein is CASSLTVNTEAFF. This chain links TRBV28 with TRBJ1-1, with unresolved D. Trimming pared 2 bases from V and 0 bases from J, leaving 4 bases between. The CDR3 covers 13 residues. The germline V gene encodes CDR1 MDHEN and CDR2 SYDVKM. Combining the CDR3 with reference TRBV28 and TRBJ1-1 gives the whole variable domain DVKVTQSSRYLVKRTGEKVFLECVQDMDHENMFWYRQDPGLGLRLIYFSYDVKMKEKGDIPEGYSVSREKKERFSLILESASTNQTSMYLCASSLTVNTEAFFGQGTRLTVV.

This chain connects TRBV19 to TRBJ1-5; 7 bases line up with TRBD1. With V trimmed by 10 bases and J by 5 bases, 8 bases remained unmatched. Germline V lookup: CDR1 LNHDA, CDR2 SQIVND (reference sequence). The CDR3 has 13 residues. The CDR3 spells CATSGGGHQPQHF. In nucleotides, the CDR3 is TGTGCCACCTCAGGGGGTGGACATCAGCCCCAGCATTTT.